The 29 T cell receptor beta chains listed next were all sequenced from one sample in a study of OX40 agonist ivuxolimab in advanced cancers. The library was built by means of the immunoSEQ multiplex PCR assay. TCRdb retrieved this table from immuneACCESS and kept in-frame rearrangements only. Not all clones are present; in checked studies, unresolved V genes account for under half, and no reason is known for the remainder. The sample table shows about 30,000 clones, and around three quarters are seen once. The ten top clones hold about 15% of the sample. The sample in question was CD4+ or CD8+ T cells sorted from blood, obtained in a trial of the OX40 agonist ivuxolimab. The receptors derive from an adult with an advanced solid tumor such as melanoma, head and neck, liver or kidney cancer.

This clone was seen a handful of times. V gene TRBV7-9 combines with J gene TRBJ2-7; D is uncertain. The CDR3 contains 15 residues. The V gene's germline CDR1 is SEHNR and CDR2 FQNEAQ (reference sequence). V dropped 1 base and J dropped 2 bases, with 12 bases sitting between them. The CDR3 sequence: CASSLDPRGAYEQYF. DNA of the CDR3: TGTGCCAGCAGCTTAGACCCCAGAGGAGCCTACGAGCAGTACTTC. The full variable domain, completed using reference TRBV7-9 and TRBJ2-7, is DTGVSQNPRHKITKRGQNVTFRCDPISEHNRLYWYRQTLGQGPEFLTYFQNEAQLEKSRLLSDRFSAERPKGSFSTLEIQRTEQGDSAMYLCASSLDPRGAYEQYFGPGTRLTVT.

This rearrangement joins TRBV29-1 to TRBJ2-3; 8 nucleotides match TRBD1. V lost 6 bases and J lost 2; bases outside the gene matches: 7. CDR1 and CDR2 from the germline V gene are SQVTM and ANQGSEA. This CDR3 has 14 residues. CDR3 sequence reads: CSVYDRGNTDTQYF. The CDR3 DNA sequence: TGCAGCGTGTACGACAGGGGAAACACAGATACGCAGTATTTT.

The CDR3 DNA sequence: TGCAGCGTTGAAGATCTTATGGGACAGGGGGCCCACGAGCAGTACTTC. Amino acids: CSVEDLMGQGAHEQYF. The V and J genes are TRBV29-1 and TRBJ2-7, with 12 bases that match TRBD1. The CDR3 consists of 16 residues. Per germline, CDR1 SQVTM and CDR2 ANQGSEA. Losses at the gene ends were 0 bases for V and 5 bases for J; bases not matched to a gene: 8.

The rearrangement links TRBV6-5 to TRBJ1-2; D call uncertain. This CDR3 is built from 13 residues. Trimming removed 3 bases from V and 8 bases from J, with 13 bases in between. Germline V CDR1 and CDR2: MNHEY, SVGAGI. This CDR3 reads CASSYDPSKGYTF. In DNA form, the CDR3 reads TGTGCCAGCAGTTATGACCCGTCCAAAGGCTACACCTTC.

This clone came up once. Given the absence of the conserved phenylalanine or tryptophan at the CDR3 end, a read error is likely. The CDR3 nucleotides are TGTGCCAGCAGCTTAAGCCGGGACAGATCTAACTATGGCTACACCCTC. This translates into CASSLSRDRSNYGYTL. The V gene is TRBV7-2, the J gene TRBJ1-2; 7 bases agree with TRBD1. The CDR3 extends over 16 amino acids. Unmatched junction bases numbered 6, after V lost 2 bases and J lost 0 bases. Germline CDR1 and CDR2: SGHTA and FQGNSA.

This clone turned up a few times. The chain carries TRBV21-1 and TRBJ1-6; the table's TRBD1 call for D was not verified on the DNA. TRBV21-1 is reported as a pseudogene. The CDR3 is 17 amino acids. This chain's CDR3 is CASSRRPGQGRDSPLHF. As DNA, the CDR3 is TGTGCCAGCAGCAGAAGACCGGGACAGGGGAGGGATTCACCCCTCCACTTT.

The chain combines TRBV9 with TRBJ1-2; perhaps TRBD1 as D (5 bases). Between the trimmed V and J ends, which lost 3 bases and 8 bases, there was a span of 14 bases. CDR3 length: 13 residues. Germline-derived CDR1 and CDR2 are SGDLS and YYNGEE. The CDR3 DNA is TGTGCCAGCAGCGATAGACAGAGTCGCGGCTACACCTTC. Protein sequence: CASSDRQSRGYTF.

V gene TRBV29-1 combines with J gene TRBJ1-1; D gene ambiguous. V was trimmed by 7 bases and J by 6 bases, leaving 18 bases between them. Germline CDR1 is SQVTM and CDR2 is ANQGSEA. There are 13 residues in the CDR3. The DNA for the CDR3 is TGCAGCGCCGGGGTACCGGGGTTCGCTGAAGCTTTCTTT. It specifies CSAGVPGFAEAFF.

This clone was counted only a few times. The chain carries TRBV6-5 and TRBJ1-2; 7 positions agree with TRBD1. Germline loops: CDR1 MNHEY, CDR2 SVGAGI. This CDR3 has 15 residues. V gave up 8 bases and J gave up 4 bases; unmatched junction bases: 13. CDR3 loop: CASLDRDGPPYGYTF. The CDR3 DNA follows: TGTGCCAGCCTCGACAGGGACGGCCCACCCTATGGCTACACCTTC.

This chain uses TRBV6-4 with TRBJ2-1, with 7 bases identical to TRBD2. This CDR3 contains 15 residues. The germline gives CDR1 MRHNA, CDR2 SNTAGT. V lost 5 bases to trimming and J lost 7 bases; unmatched junction nucleotides: 11. CDR3 in DNA: TGTGCCAGCAGTCAAGTGGCTAGCGGAAAAAATGAGCAGTTCTTC. Its translation is CASSQVASGKNEQFF.

The chain links TRBV6-6 to TRBJ2-5; D not certain. The CDR3 totals 14 residues. CDR1 and CDR2 from the germline V gene are MNHNY and SVGAGI (reference sequence). V was trimmed by 7 bases and J by 5 bases, leaving 17 bases between them. The CDR3, as DNA: TGTGCCAGCAAGGACGGCCCCACAAGTGAGACCCAGTACTTC. This sequence encodes CASKDGPTSETQYF.

This chain connects TRBV7-7 to TRBJ2-5; 14 nucleotides agree with TRBD2. CDR3 length: 15 residues. CDR1 SSHAT and CDR2 FNYEAQ come from the germline V gene (reference sequence). V lost 5 bases and J lost 5; bases outside the gene matches: 4. In DNA, the CDR3 is TGTGCCAGCAGCCCCCGGACTAGCGGGAGGGAGACCCAGTACTTC. Translating gives CASSPRTSGRETQYF.

This clone was seen more than once but under ten times. This chain links TRBV15 with TRBJ1-2; D unclear. The CDR3 contains 12 residues. The V gene's germline CDR1 is LNHNV and CDR2 YYDKDF (reference sequence). Trimming shortened V by 6 bases and J by 3 bases, and 8 bases separated the two germline ends. Here the CDR3 reads CATSGRDYGYTF. CDR3 in DNA: TGTGCCACCAGTGGGCGGGACTATGGCTACACCTTC.

Only a few counts were recorded for this clone. The rearrangement joins TRBV30 to TRBJ1-1, with a weak D call TRBD1 (5 bases). This CDR3 has 13 residues. CDR1 is GTSNPN, CDR2 SVGIG, per germline (reference sequence). V lost 0 bases and J 10 bases, leaving 15 bases between the germline ends. The CDR3 DNA sequence: TGTGCCTGGAGTGTATGGGGGGGTCAAGCAGCTTTCTTT. Translating it yields CAWSVWGGQAAFF.

The genes are TRBV25-1 and TRBJ1-2; possible D gene TRBD1, 5 bases. CDR1 MGHDK and CDR2 SYGVNS come from the germline V gene. Trimming shortened V by 8 bases and J by 8 bases, and 15 bases separated the two germline ends. This CDR3 is built from 12 residues. Written as DNA, the CDR3 is TGTGCCAGCTCGTGGGGGGTAGAGGGCTACACCTTC. Translation: CASSWGVEGYTF.

The chain carries TRBV6-4 and TRBJ1-2; 7 bases fit TRBD1. Per the germline V gene, CDR1 is MRHNA and CDR2 is SNTAGT. The CDR3 has 13 amino acids. J was trimmed by 4 bases and V by 2 bases; bases with no gene match: 1. In DNA, the CDR3 is TGTGCCAGCAGTGACCCAGGGGGCTATGGCTACACCTTC. Translated, it gives CASSDPGGYGYTF.

The chain joins TRBV10-1 to TRBJ2-1, with TRBD1 identical over 9 bases. V shed 4 bases, J shed 0 bases, and the junction held 4 bases outside the gene matches. Germline lookup yields CDR1 WNHNN and CDR2 SYGVQD (reference sequence). The CDR3 extends over 16 amino acids. The DNA for the CDR3 is TGCGCCAGCAGTGGTCCGGGACAGGGCTCCTACAATGAGCAGTTCTTC. Protein: CASSGPGQGSYNEQFF.

The rearrangement joins TRBV9 to TRBJ1-2, with D hard to call. This CDR3 is 15 amino acids long. Deletions cut 2 bases from V and 0 bases from J, with 11 bases between. CDR1 and CDR2 from the germline V gene are SGDLS and YYNGEE. CDR3 in DNA: TGTGCCAGCAGCGTTTCAACAGTTACTAACTATGGCTACACCTTC. Its protein product is CASSVSTVTNYGYTF.

CDR3 residues: CSVEVPVRDPRGTQYF. CDR3 coding DNA: TGCAGCGTTGAAGTTCCCGTCCGGGACCCGCGCGGGACCCAGTACTTC. This sequence joins TRBV29-1 and TRBJ2-5; D might be TRBD1 or TRBD2, each matching 5 bases. The V end was cut by 1 base, the J end by 7 bases, with 22 bases between. The CDR3 contains 16 residues. Germline CDR1 SQVTM, CDR2 ANQGSEA.

J is TRBJ1-1 and V is TRBV10-3; D is unclear. The CDR3 covers 15 residues. Trimming left V 2 bases short and J 0 bases short, with 10 bases between. Germline values: CDR1 ENHRY, CDR2 SYGVKD. The CDR3 DNA sequence: TGTGCCATCAGTGAGAGGGAGACGGTGAACACTGAAGCTTTCTTT. Translated: CAISERETVNTEAFF.

The chain employs TRBV18 and TRBJ1-2; a possible D gene is TRBD1 (6 bases). Germline V gene lookup returns CDR1 KGHSH and CDR2 LQKENI. The CDR3 spans 15 residues. V lost 3 bases and J lost 4, with 15 bases in between. The CDR3 DNA reads TGTGCCAGCTCACCGCCGGGGGGGGCCGGCTATGGCTACACCTTC. Residues: CASSPPGGAGYGYTF. The entire variable domain, with the rest obtained from reference TRBV18 and TRBJ1-2, is as follows: NAGVMQNPRHLVRRRGQEARLRCSPMKGHSHVYWYRQLPEEGLKFMVYLQKENIIDESGMPKERFSAEFPKEGPSILRIQQVVRGDSAAYFCASSPPGGAGYGYTFGSGTRLTVV.

This chain joins TRBV5-1 and TRBJ1-1; D remains unclear. V lost 4 bases and J lost 3, with 7 bases in between. Germline assignment: CDR1 SGHRS and CDR2 YFSETQ. The CDR3 extends over 12 amino acids. This CDR3 reads CASSRWDTEAFF. In DNA form, the CDR3 reads TGCGCCAGCAGCCGGTGGGACACTGAAGCTTTCTTT.

In this sample, this clone turned up a few times. DNA of the CDR3: TGTGCCAGCAGCCAAGGGGGCTCGGGAAACACCATATATTTT. Residues: CASSQGGSGNTIYF. The rearrangement joins TRBV7-7 to TRBJ1-3; 7 positions agree with TRBD1. The length of the CDR3 is 14 residues. Germline assignment: CDR1 SSHAT and CDR2 FNYEAQ (reference sequence). Unmatched junction bases numbered 5, after V lost 5 bases and J lost 4 bases.

V is TRBV5-5 and J is TRBJ1-5; D not certain. The germline V gene encodes CDR1 SGHKS and CDR2 YYEKEE (reference sequence). CDR3 length: 17 amino acids. Trimming took off 2 bases at V and 1 base at J, with 16 bases between the two ends. This chain's CDR3 is CASSFLASEVSNQPQHF. The CDR3 region has the DNA TGTGCCAGCAGCTTTCTCGCATCGGAAGTCAGCAATCAGCCCCAGCATTTT.

V is TRBV18 and J is TRBJ2-4, with 7 bases fitting TRBD1. Germline-derived CDR1 and CDR2 are KGHSH and LQKENI. This CDR3 has 15 residues. With 4 bases clipped from V and 5 bases from J, the junction kept 8 bases outside the gene matches. CDR3 protein: CASSQRQGTENIQYF. The DNA for the CDR3 is TGTGCCAGCTCACAAAGACAGGGTACGGAAAACATTCAGTACTTC.

In this sample, this clone turned up once. This chain uses TRBV7-3 with TRBJ2-7; 10 positions agree with TRBD1. CDR1 and CDR2 from the germline V gene are SGHTA and FQGTGA. V lost 3 bases and J lost 6; bases outside the gene matches: 2. The CDR3 covers 13 residues. The CDR3 here is CASSFGQGGEQYF. The DNA for the CDR3 is TGTGCCAGCAGCTTTGGACAGGGGGGCGAGCAGTACTTC.

This clone has only a few counts. CDR3 region: CASSPQGTAQKVEAFF. The CDR3 DNA reads as TGTGCCAGCAGTCCCCAGGGGACAGCTCAGAAAGTGGAAGCTTTCTTT. This chain links TRBV28 with TRBJ1-1, with 7 bases identical to TRBD1. V lost 5 bases to trimming and J lost 8 bases; unmatched junction nucleotides: 17. Germline V gene data show CDR1 as MDHEN and CDR2 as SYDVKM. The CDR3 sequence is 16 residues long.

CDR3 in amino acids: CASSGLQVIASTDTQYF. CDR3 sequence (DNA): TGTGCCAGCAGTGGCCTACAGGTGATTGCTAGCACAGATACGCAGTATTTT. V gene TRBV27 combines with J gene TRBJ2-3; possible D gene TRBD1, 5 bases. V was clipped by 5 bases and J by 0 bases, with 18 bases between them. The CDR3 runs to 17 residues. CDR1 MNHEY and CDR2 SMNVEV come from the germline V gene (reference sequence).

This clone was found a few times. The J gene is TRBJ2-3, the V gene TRBV7-3; TRBD2 matches 7 bases. Germline V lookup: CDR1 SGHTA, CDR2 FQGTGA. This CDR3 has 13 residues. J gave up 9 bases and V 1 base, and 4 bases lay outside the gene matches. The CDR3 protein is CASSLSTGGTQYF. In DNA form, the CDR3 reads TGTGCCAGCAGCTTAAGTACGGGGGGAACGCAGTATTTT.